The 21 T cell receptor beta chains given below trace back to one sample, sequenced in a study of CD8 T cells in Susac syndrome. Random hexamers primed reverse transcription of roughly 0.45 to 1 ug RNA. A single record per CDR3 protein comes from TCRdb applying MiXCR to the immunoSEQ multiplex PCR reads. Of approximately 210,000 distinct CDR3 sequences listed, roughly 96% are singletons. Input material: CD4+ T cells from PBMCs. These receptors all come from a human donor with multiple sclerosis.

This clonotype was seen a single time. J is TRBJ1-2 and V is TRBV2; tentative D call: TRBD1 (5 bases). The V end was cut by 0 bases, the J end by 3 bases, with 8 bases between. The germline gives CDR1 SNHLY, CDR2 FYNNEI. This CDR3 has 14 amino acids. The CDR3 sequence: CASSEATGHYGYTF. The CDR3, as DNA: TGTGCCAGCAGTGAAGCTACAGGACACTATGGCTACACCTTC. Complete variable domain (other parts from reference TRBV2 and TRBJ1-2): EPEVTQTPSHQVTQMGQEVILRCVPISNHLYFYWYRQILGQKVEFLVSFYNNEISEKSEIFDDQFSVERPDGSNFTLKIRSTKLEDSAMYFCASSEATGHYGYTFGSGTRLTVV.

J is TRBJ2-1 and V is TRBV20-1; D is perhaps TRBD2 (5 bases). This CDR3 is built from 11 residues. CDR1 and CDR2 from the germline V gene are DFQATT and SNEGSKA (reference sequence). V was clipped by 6 bases and J by 9 bases, with 12 bases between them. The CDR3 nucleotides read TGCAGTGCGGGGAAAGGAGGTGAGCAGTTCTTC. Translating it yields CSAGKGGEQFF.

This chain links TRBV5-1 with TRBJ2-7; 8 nucleotides match TRBD1. The CDR3 spans 15 residues. Germline V CDR1 and CDR2: SGHRS, YFSETQ. V was clipped by 0 bases and J by 2 bases; unmatched bases: 4. CDR3 DNA: TGCGCCAGCAGCTTGGACAGACAGGGGCCCTACGAGCAGTACTTC. Translating it yields CASSLDRQGPYEQYF.

The rearrangement links TRBV15 to TRBJ2-5, with D perhaps TRBD2 (5 bases). Trimming pared 1 base from V and 5 bases from J, leaving 11 bases between. The CDR3 sequence is 14 residues long. From germline, CDR1 is LNHNV and CDR2 YYDKDF (reference sequence). The CDR3, as DNA: TGTGCCACCAGCAGAGGGTCCCGGAGGGAGACCCAGTACTTC. Its protein is CATSRGSRRETQYF.

The chain is built from TRBV18 and TRBJ2-1; TRBD2 aligns across 11 bases. Losses at the gene ends were 2 bases for V and 4 bases for J; bases not matched to a gene: 4. The CDR3 is 16 amino acids. CDR1 and CDR2 from the germline V gene are KGHSH and LQKENI. The CDR3 sequence is CASSPSTSGTYNEQFF. CDR3 DNA: TGTGCCAGCTCACCATCGACTAGCGGGACTTACAATGAGCAGTTCTTC.

Concerning this clonotype itself: A junction end diverges from the germline sequence, so it may reflect a read error. The CDR3 DNA reads as TGCAGTGCGAGAGATCCGGGGATCTCCTACAATGAGCAGTTCTTC. This sequence encodes CSARDPGISYNEQFF. This chain uses TRBV20-1 with TRBJ2-1; possibly TRBD2 for D (5 bases). CDR3 length: 15 amino acids. Germline CDR1 DFQATT, CDR2 SNEGSKA (reference sequence).

This clonotype has a handful of counts. The chain combines TRBV5-6 with TRBJ2-4, with D possibly TRBD2 on 5 matching bases. Germline CDR1 SGHDT, CDR2 YYEEEE. The CDR3 spans 14 residues. Trimming shortened V by 3 bases and J by 6 bases, and 13 bases separated the two germline ends. DNA for the CDR3: TGTGCCAGCAGCTGGTTCGGGGTCGGAAACATTCAGTACTTC. Its protein is CASSWFGVGNIQYF.

V is TRBV20-1 and J is TRBJ1-5; a weak D match, TRBD1 (6 bases). Germline CDR1 is DFQATT and CDR2 is SNEGSKA (reference sequence). The CDR3 loop spans 17 amino acids. Trimming stripped 0 bases from V and 3 bases from J, with 18 bases between. DNA for the CDR3: TGCAGTGCTAGAGATAGGATGAGGCAGGGGTACAATCAGCCCCAGCATTTT. This codes for CSARDRMRQGYNQPQHF.

The CDR3 DNA sequence: TGTGCCAGCAGCAACGCCCGGGAGTACGATGAGCAGTTCTTC. The encoded protein is CASSNAREYDEQFF. The chain has TRBV7-3 and TRBJ2-1; tentative D call: TRBD2 (6 bases). Trimming stripped 5 bases from V and 8 bases from J, with 16 bases between. The germline V gene encodes CDR1 SGHTA and CDR2 FQGTGA. The CDR3 loop spans 14 amino acids. The full variable domain, its missing parts supplied by reference TRBV7-3 and TRBJ2-1, is GAGVSQTPSNKVTEKGKYVELRCDPISGHTALYWYRQSLGQGPEFLIYFQGTGAADDSGLPNDRFFAVRPEGSVSTLKIQRTERGDSAVYLCASSNAREYDEQFFGPGTRLTVL.

The genes are TRBV18 and TRBJ1-2, with D possibly TRBD1 on 5 matching bases. Germline V gene sequence: CDR1 KGHSH, CDR2 LQKENI. The CDR3 extends over 13 amino acids. Trimming removed 4 bases from V and 5 bases from J, with 11 bases in between. In DNA form, the CDR3 reads TGTGCCAGCTCACAGACCGAGGGGTATGGCTACACCTTC. This gives the protein CASSQTEGYGYTF.

V usage is TRBV2 and J usage is TRBJ1-5; TRBD1 agrees at 11 bases. This CDR3 spans 15 amino acids. Germline loops: CDR1 SNHLY, CDR2 FYNNEI. The V gene end was trimmed by 8 bases and the J gene end by 6 bases; junction bases not matched to a gene: 9. This chain's CDR3 is CASAKDRGQRQPQHF. The CDR3, as DNA: TGTGCCAGCGCAAAGGACAGGGGGCAACGTCAGCCCCAGCATTTT.

The chain is built from TRBV18 and TRBJ2-1; TRBD1 matches 9 bases. The trim removed 1 base at V and 5 bases at J, leaving 6 bases unmatched. Germline assignment: CDR1 KGHSH and CDR2 LQKENI. The CDR3 runs 16 residues. This chain's CDR3 is CASSPRGQGPNNEQFF. The CDR3 DNA sequence: TGTGCCAGCTCACCACGAGGACAGGGGCCAAACAATGAGCAGTTCTTC.

The V gene is TRBV18, the J gene TRBJ1-1; D uncertain. CDR1 and CDR2 (germline): KGHSH, LQKENI. The ends were cut back, 1 base at V and 3 bases at J, with 6 bases in the middle. The CDR3 runs 13 residues. CDR3 loop: CASSPLLDTEAFF. CDR3 coding DNA: TGTGCCAGCTCACCACTACTGGACACTGAAGCTTTCTTT.

This chain links TRBV29-1 with TRBJ1-1; TRBD1 matches at 7 bases. Germline loops: CDR1 SQVTM, CDR2 ANQGSEA. This CDR3 has 13 amino acids. V lost 6 bases, J lost 1 base, and 5 bases stayed unmatched. The CDR3, as DNA: TGCAGCGTGAACAGGGGAAAGAACACTGAAGCTTTCTTT. Residues: CSVNRGKNTEAFF.

The rearrangement joins TRBV9 to TRBJ2-5, with TRBD1 matching 7 bases. The CDR3 is made up of 14 amino acids. The germline V gene encodes CDR1 SGDLS and CDR2 YYNGEE. Losses at the gene ends were 3 bases for V and 2 bases for J; bases not matched to a gene: 4. CDR3 coding DNA: TGTGCCAGCAGCGCTCGACAGGGTCAAGAGACCCAGTACTTC. The encoded protein is CASSARQGQETQYF.

This chain links TRBV9 with TRBJ2-2; no definite D call. The germline V gene encodes CDR1 SGDLS and CDR2 YYNGEE. V lost 0 bases and J lost 5, with 14 bases in between. The CDR3 contains 16 residues. The chain's CDR3 is CASSVVGSGRTGELFF. The CDR3 nucleotides read TGTGCCAGCAGCGTAGTTGGCTCTGGGCGGACCGGGGAGCTGTTTTTT.

The chain couples TRBV12-3 or TRBV12-4 to TRBJ2-1; D ambiguous. This CDR3 is built from 13 residues. The V end was cut by 3 bases, the J end by 9 bases, with 12 bases between. Here the CDR3 DNA reads TGTGCCAGCAGTTTTATTCGGACCACTGAGCAGTTCTTC. Residues: CASSFIRTTEQFF.

V usage is TRBV15 and J usage is TRBJ2-7; possibly TRBD2 for D (6 bases). Trimming removed 5 bases at V and 0 bases at J, with 11 bases between. Germline CDR1 is LNHNV and CDR2 is YYDKDF (reference sequence). The CDR3 contains 14 residues. CDR3 nucleotide sequence: TGTGCCACCAGCCCACGGACTAACTCCTACGAGCAGTACTTC. It translates to CATSPRTNSYEQYF.

The DNA of the CDR3 is TGTGCCACCTCCTTTCCGGGGTCCACTGAAGCTTTCTTT. As protein: CATSFPGSTEAFF. V and J are TRBV25-1 and TRBJ1-1; no firm D call. V was pared by 10 bases and J by 4 bases, with 16 bases between. This CDR3 has 13 amino acids. The V gene's germline CDR1 is MGHDK and CDR2 SYGVNS.

The CDR3 sequence: CASSVAATANTEAFF. The DNA of the CDR3 is TGTGCCAGCAGCGTAGCAGCGACAGCAAACACTGAAGCTTTCTTT. The chain uses TRBV9 and TRBJ1-1; D perhaps matches TRBD1 (5 bases). V lost 0 bases, J lost 2 bases, and 11 bases lay in between. CDR3 size: 15 residues. Germline V gene lookup returns CDR1 SGDLS and CDR2 YYNGEE.

The chain joins TRBV29-1 to TRBJ2-7; no clear D gene. The CDR3 is 12 residues long. Trimming cost V 4 bases and J 2 bases, with 9 bases left between them. The germline gives CDR1 SQVTM, CDR2 ANQGSEA. The CDR3 reads CSVVLRTYEQYF. The CDR3 coding sequence is TGCAGCGTTGTGCTCAGAACCTACGAGCAGTACTTC.